The entry below describes one TCR beta chain. What it recognizes is unknown. This sample is part of a study of B cell selection in AIRE deficiency. The CDR3 covers 14 residues. Trimming left V 6 bases short and J 8 bases short, with 17 bases between. CDR1 and CDR2 from the germline V gene are MNHEY and SVGAGI. Notes on the study in general: Patient Tconv and Treg cells showed healthy-like TCRBV usage, CDR3 length, diversity.

Conventional CD4 T cells were sorted as CD4+CD127+ cells. Assay: immunoSEQ multiplex PCR; the TCRdb copy retains only in-frame clones and omits some. Of 25,000 to 30,000 clones in the sample, around 95% were seen once. The chain links TRBV6-5 to TRBJ2-4, with a weak D call TRBD1 (6 bases). Sequencing input: CD4+CD127+ conventional T cells sorted from PBMCs. The TCR originated in a human donor in good health. DNA of the CDR3: TGTGCCAGCAGCTCTACAGGGCTTGGGGACATTCAGTACTTC. It specifies CASSSTGLGDIQYF.